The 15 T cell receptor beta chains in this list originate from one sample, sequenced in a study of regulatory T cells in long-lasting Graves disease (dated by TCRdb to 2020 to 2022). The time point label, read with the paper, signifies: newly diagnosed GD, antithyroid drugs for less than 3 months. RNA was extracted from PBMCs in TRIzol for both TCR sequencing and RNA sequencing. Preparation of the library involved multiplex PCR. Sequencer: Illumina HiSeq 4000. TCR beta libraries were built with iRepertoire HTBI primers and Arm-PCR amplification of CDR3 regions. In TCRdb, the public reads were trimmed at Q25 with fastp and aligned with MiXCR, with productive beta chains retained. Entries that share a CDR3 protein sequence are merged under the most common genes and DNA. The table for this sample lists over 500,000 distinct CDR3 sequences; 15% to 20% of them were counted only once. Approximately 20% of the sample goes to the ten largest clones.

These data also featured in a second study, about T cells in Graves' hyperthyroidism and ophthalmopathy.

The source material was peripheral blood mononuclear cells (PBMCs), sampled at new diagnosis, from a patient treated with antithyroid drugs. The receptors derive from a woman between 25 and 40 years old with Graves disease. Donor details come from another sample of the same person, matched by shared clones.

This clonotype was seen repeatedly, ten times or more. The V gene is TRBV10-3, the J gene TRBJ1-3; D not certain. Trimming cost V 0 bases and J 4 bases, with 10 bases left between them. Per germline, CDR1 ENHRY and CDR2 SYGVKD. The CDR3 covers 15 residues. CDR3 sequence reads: CAISESLVGGNTIYF. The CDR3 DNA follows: TGTGCCATCAGTGAGTCGTTGGTGGGAGGAAACACCATATATTTT.

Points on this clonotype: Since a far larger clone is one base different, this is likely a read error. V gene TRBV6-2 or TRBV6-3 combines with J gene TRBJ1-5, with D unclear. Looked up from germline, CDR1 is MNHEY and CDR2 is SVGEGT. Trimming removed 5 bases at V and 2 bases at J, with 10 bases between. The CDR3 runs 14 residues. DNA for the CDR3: TGTGCCAGCAGTGTGACTACTGGCAATCAGCCCCAGCATTTT. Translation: CASSVTTGNQPQHF.

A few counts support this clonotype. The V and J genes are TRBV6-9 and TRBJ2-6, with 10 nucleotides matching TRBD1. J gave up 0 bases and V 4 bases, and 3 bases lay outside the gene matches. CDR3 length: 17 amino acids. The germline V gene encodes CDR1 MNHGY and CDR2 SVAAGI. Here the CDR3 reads CASSSGTGVSGANVLTF. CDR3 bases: TGTGCCAGCAGTTCCGGGACAGGGGTCTCTGGGGCCAACGTCCTGACTTTC.

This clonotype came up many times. Written as DNA, the CDR3 is TGCAGTGCTCCTCCGGGACAGGCTAACTATGGCTACACCTTC. This gives the protein CSAPPGQANYGYTF. J is TRBJ1-2 and V is TRBV20-1; 8 nucleotides agree with TRBD1. J was trimmed by 0 bases and V by 5 bases; bases with no gene match: 5. This CDR3 is 14 amino acids long. Per germline, CDR1 DFQATT and CDR2 SNEGSKA (reference sequence).

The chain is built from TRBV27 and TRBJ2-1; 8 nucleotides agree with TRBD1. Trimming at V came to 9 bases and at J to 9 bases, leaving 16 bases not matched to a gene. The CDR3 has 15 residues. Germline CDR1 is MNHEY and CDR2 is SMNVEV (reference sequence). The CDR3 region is CARPLGQGGTGEQFF. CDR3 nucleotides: TGTGCCAGACCCCTAGGACAGGGCGGTACTGGTGAGCAGTTCTTC.

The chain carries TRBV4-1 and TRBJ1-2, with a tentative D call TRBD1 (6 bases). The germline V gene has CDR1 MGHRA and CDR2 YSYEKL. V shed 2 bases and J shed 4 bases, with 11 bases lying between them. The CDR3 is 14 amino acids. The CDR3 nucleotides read TGCGCCAGCAGCCAAAGACAGGCGATCTATGGCTACACCTTC. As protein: CASSQRQAIYGYTF.

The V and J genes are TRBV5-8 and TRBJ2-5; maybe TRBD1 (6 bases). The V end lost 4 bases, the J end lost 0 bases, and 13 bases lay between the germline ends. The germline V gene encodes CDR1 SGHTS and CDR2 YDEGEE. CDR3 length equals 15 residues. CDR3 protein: CASSRAGTHQETQYF. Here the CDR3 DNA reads TGTGCCAGCAGCAGAGCCGGGACACACCAAGAGACCCAGTACTTC.

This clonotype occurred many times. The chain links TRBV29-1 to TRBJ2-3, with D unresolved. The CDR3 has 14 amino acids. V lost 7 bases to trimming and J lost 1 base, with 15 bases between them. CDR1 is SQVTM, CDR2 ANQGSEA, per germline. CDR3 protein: CSAPHGQGTDTQYF. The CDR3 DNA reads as TGCAGCGCACCACACGGGCAGGGCACAGATACGCAGTATTTT.

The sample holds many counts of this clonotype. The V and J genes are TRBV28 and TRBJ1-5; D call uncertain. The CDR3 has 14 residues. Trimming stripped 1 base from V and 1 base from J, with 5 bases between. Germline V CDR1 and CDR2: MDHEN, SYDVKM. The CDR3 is CASSLLQSNQPQHF. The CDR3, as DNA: TGTGCCAGCAGTTTATTACAGAGCAATCAGCCCCAGCATTTT. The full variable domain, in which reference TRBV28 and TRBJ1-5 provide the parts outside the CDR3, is DVKVTQSSRYLVKRTGEKVFLECVQDMDHENMFWYRQDPGLGLRLIYFSYDVKMKEKGDIPEGYSVSREKKERFSLILESASTNQTSMYLCASSLLQSNQPQHFGDGTRLSIL.

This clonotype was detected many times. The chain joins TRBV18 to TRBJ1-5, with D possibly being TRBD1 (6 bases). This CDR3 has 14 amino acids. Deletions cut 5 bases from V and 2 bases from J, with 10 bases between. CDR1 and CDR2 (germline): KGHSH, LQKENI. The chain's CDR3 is CASSKGGGNQPQHF. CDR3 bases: TGTGCCAGCTCAAAAGGGGGAGGCAATCAGCCCCAGCATTTT.

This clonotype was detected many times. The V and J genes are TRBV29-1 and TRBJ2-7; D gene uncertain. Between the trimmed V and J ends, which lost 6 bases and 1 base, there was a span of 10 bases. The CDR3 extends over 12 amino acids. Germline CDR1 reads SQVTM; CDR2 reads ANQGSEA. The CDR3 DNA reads TGCAGCGTATGGGCAGATTCCTACGAGCAGTACTTC. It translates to CSVWADSYEQYF.

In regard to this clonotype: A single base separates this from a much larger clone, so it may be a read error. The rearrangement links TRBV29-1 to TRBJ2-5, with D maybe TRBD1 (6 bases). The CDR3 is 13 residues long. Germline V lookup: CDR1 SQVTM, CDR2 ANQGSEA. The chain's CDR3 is CSVLRQVQETKYF. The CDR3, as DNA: TGCAGCGTTCTAAGACAGGTCCAAGAGACCAAGTACTTC.

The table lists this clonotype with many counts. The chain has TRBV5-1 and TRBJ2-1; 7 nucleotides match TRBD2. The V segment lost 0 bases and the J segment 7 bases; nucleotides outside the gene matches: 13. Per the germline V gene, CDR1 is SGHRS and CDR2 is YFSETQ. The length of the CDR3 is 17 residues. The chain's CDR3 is CASSLVLGGLKFNEQFF. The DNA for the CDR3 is TGCGCCAGCAGCTTGGTACTGGGGGGACTAAAGTTTAATGAGCAGTTCTTC. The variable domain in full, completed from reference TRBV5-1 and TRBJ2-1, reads KAGVTQTPRYLIKTRGQQVTLSCSPISGHRSVSWYQQTPGQGLQFLFEYFSETQRNKGNFPGRFSGRQFSNSRSEMNVSTLELGDSALYLCASSLVLGGLKFNEQFFGPGTRLTVL.

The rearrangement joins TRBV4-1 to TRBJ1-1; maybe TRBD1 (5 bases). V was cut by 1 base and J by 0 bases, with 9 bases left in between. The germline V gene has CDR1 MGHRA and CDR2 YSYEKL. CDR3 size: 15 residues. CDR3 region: CASSQGGHLNTEAFF. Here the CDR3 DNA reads TGCGCCAGCAGCCAAGGAGGACACCTGAACACTGAAGCTTTCTTT.

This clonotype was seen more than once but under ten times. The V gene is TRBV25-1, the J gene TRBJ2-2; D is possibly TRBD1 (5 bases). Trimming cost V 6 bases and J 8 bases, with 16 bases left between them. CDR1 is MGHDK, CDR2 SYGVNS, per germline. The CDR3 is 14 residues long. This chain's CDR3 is CASRGLILGGELFF. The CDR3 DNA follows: TGTGCCAGCAGGGGGCTTATTCTGGGTGGGGAGCTGTTTTTT.